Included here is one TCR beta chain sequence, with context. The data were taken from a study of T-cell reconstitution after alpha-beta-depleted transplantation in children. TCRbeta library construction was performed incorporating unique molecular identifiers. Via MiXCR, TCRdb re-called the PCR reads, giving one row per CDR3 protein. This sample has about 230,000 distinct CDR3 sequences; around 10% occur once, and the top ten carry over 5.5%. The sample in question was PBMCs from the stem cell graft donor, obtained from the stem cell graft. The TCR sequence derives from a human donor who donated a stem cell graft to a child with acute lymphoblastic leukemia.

This CDR3 is CASSLTGPGDSPLHF. DNA for the CDR3: TGTGCCAGCAGCTTAACAGGGCCTGGGGATTCACCCCTCCACTTT. V usage is TRBV7-9 and J usage is TRBJ1-6; D may be TRBD1 (6 bases). Germline V CDR1 and CDR2: SEHNR, FQNEAQ (reference sequence). The CDR3 contains 15 residues. The V gene lost 2 bases and the J gene lost 8 bases, with 13 bases spanning the gap.